The TCR beta chain under discussion was sequenced for a study of Ad26.COV2.S vaccination and SARS-CoV-2 variants. Study-level points and caveats: Placebo recipients had lower spike-specific TCR breadth than vaccine recipients.

V lost 5 bases and J lost 4, with 5 bases in between. Germline assignment: CDR1 MDHEN and CDR2 SYDVKM. This CDR3 spans 11 amino acids. Sequencing used immunoSEQ multiplex PCR; TCRdb keeps in-frame clones, though not all of them. The sample records about 480,000 clones, around nine tenths being singletons. Described treatment: 15 to 20 received Ad26.COV2.S at low or high dose, single or two shots; roughly five received placebo; per-sample allocation not given. Collection of the samples took place on day 63 after the first injection of vaccine or placebo. This clone was seen a few times. Its antigen is not identified. The sample has other DNA sequences that encode this CDR3 too.

The source of this sequence is a person between 18 and 65 years old who received the Ad26.COV2.S COVID-19 vaccine or a placebo. The source was peripheral blood, collected in a trial of Ad26.COV2.S vaccine versus placebo. This chain joins TRBV28 and TRBJ1-2, with D unclear. The CDR3 nucleotides are TGTGCCAGCAGTCCATCCTATGGCTACACCTTC. It specifies CASSPSYGYTF.